Following are 5 T cell receptor beta chains from one sample sequenced in a study of OX40 agonist ivuxolimab in advanced cancers. Measured with immunoSEQ multiplex PCR; TCRdb has only the in-frame clones, and not every one. Among approximately 19,000 clones listed, around 84% were seen once. This sample comprised CD4+ or CD8+ T cells sorted from blood, obtained in a trial of the OX40 agonist ivuxolimab. These receptors were obtained from an adult with an advanced solid tumor such as melanoma, head and neck, liver or kidney cancer.

This clone occurred once. A junction end diverges from the germline sequence, so it may reflect a read error. The chain joins TRBV5-1 to TRBJ1-5, with D hard to call. Per germline, CDR1 SGHRS and CDR2 YFSETQ. The CDR3 has 14 residues. This chain's CDR3 is CASSLDVGNKPQHF. CDR3 bases: TGCGCCAGCAGCTTGGATGTAGGCAATAAGCCCCAGCATTTT.

The V gene is TRBV5-4, the J gene TRBJ1-1; D is uncertain. This CDR3 contains 15 residues. Germline assignment: CDR1 SGHNT and CDR2 YYREEE (reference sequence). The V and J ends lost 1 base and 0 bases respectively, with 10 bases between them. The CDR3 nucleotides are TGTGCCAGCAGCTTGTCCAGCAGCCTGAACACTGAAGCTTTCTTT. As protein: CASSLSSSLNTEAFF. Together with reference TRBV5-4 and TRBJ1-1, the CDR3 gives the full variable domain: ETGVTQSPTHLIKTRGQQVTLRCSSQSGHNTVSWYQQALGQGPQFIFQYYREEENGRGNFPPRFSGLQFPNYSSELNVNALELDDSALYLCASSLSSSLNTEAFFGQGTRLTVV.

CDR3 protein: CASSLYAAKLYTGELFF. In DNA form, the CDR3 reads TGTGCCAGCAGTTTATACGCAGCTAAACTTTACACCGGGGAGCTGTTTTTT. The V and J genes are TRBV27 and TRBJ2-2, with D hard to call. Germline V lookup: CDR1 MNHEY, CDR2 SMNVEV (reference sequence). V lost 1 base and J lost 3, with 15 bases in between. The CDR3 runs to 17 residues.

V usage is TRBV7-2 and J usage is TRBJ2-7; D perhaps matches TRBD1 (5 bases). CDR1 is SGHTA, CDR2 FQGNSA, per germline. The germline V and J ends were trimmed by 1 base and 7 bases, with 11 bases remaining between them. The CDR3 has 13 residues. The CDR3 spells CASSLVYGAEQYF. The CDR3 DNA reads TGTGCCAGCAGCTTAGTCTATGGGGCAGAGCAGTACTTC.

The chain has TRBV11-2 and TRBJ1-1, with D tentatively TRBD1 (5 bases). This CDR3 contains 14 residues. V lost 0 bases and J lost 6, with 11 bases in between. In germline, CDR1 is SGHAT, CDR2 FQNNGV. The chain's CDR3 is CASSLEGRAPEAFF. The CDR3 DNA is TGTGCCAGCAGCTTAGAGGGCAGGGCCCCTGAAGCTTTCTTT.